What follows describes a single T cell receptor beta chain. Its antigen is undetermined. This entry comes from a study of cytomegalovirus exposure and HLA in healthy donors. Trimming removed 0 bases from V and 0 bases from J; junction bases left unmatched: 3. This CDR3 comprises 15 residues. CDR1 SGDLS and CDR2 YYNGEE come from the germline V gene. With 60 Vbeta and 13 Jbeta primers, the PCR was carried out. The method was immunoSEQ multiplex PCR; TCRdb's version includes in-frame clones alone and lacks a portion of them. Here the sample table reports about 40,000 clones. Whole-study findings and limits: The authors later found HLA-associated TCR beta chains more clonally expanded than equally common others. Being productive about 87% or about 30% of the time was typical of most TCR beta V segments in an earlier analysis. For TCR beta chains, V- and J-gene trimming was later linked to a missense DCLRE1C variant.

This clonotype originated in a human donor in good health. This chain connects TRBV9 to TRBJ2-7; TRBD2 matches at 7 bases. Sequenced material: PBMCs. CDR3 in DNA: TGTGCCAGCAGCGTAGGAGCGGGAAGCTCCTACGAGCAGTACTTC. This translates into CASSVGAGSSYEQYF.